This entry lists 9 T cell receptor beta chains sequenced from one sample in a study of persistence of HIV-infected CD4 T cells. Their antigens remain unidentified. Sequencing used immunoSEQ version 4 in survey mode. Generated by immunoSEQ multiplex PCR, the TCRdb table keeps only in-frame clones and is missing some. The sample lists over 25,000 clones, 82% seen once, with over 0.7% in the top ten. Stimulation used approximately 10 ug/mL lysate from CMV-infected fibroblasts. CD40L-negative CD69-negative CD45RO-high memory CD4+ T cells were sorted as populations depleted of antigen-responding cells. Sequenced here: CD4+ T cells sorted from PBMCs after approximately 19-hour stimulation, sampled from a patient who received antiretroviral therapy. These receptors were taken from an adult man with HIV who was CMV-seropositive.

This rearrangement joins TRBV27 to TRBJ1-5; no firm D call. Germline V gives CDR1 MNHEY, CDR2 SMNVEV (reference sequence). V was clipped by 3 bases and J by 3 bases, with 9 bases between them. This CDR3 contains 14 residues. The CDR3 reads CASSFSGFNQPQHF. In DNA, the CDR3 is TGTGCCAGCAGTTTCTCAGGATTCAATCAGCCCCAGCATTTT.

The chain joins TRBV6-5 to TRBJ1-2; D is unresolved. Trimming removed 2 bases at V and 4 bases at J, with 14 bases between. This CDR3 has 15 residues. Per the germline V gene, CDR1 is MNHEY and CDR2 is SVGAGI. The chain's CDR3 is CASSYHGRGTYGYTF. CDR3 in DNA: TGTGCCAGCAGTTACCATGGACGGGGAACCTATGGCTACACCTTC.

For the CDR3, the DNA is TGTGCCAGCAGGGGACAGGGGGACGCTGAAGCTTTCTTT. Amino acids: CASRGQGDAEAFF. The chain recombines TRBV25-1 with TRBJ1-1; TRBD1 matches 11 bases. Germline trimming cut 6 bases from V and 6 bases from J; bases unmatched to any gene: 3. This CDR3 has 13 residues. CDR1 and CDR2 from the germline V gene are MGHDK and SYGVNS.

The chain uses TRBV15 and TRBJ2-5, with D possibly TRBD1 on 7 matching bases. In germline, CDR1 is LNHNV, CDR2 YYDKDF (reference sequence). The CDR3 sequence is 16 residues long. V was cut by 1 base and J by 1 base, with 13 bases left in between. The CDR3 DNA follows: TGTGCCACCAGCAGAGGACTAGGGGGCCCCCAAGAGACCCAGTACTTC. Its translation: CATSRGLGGPQETQYF.

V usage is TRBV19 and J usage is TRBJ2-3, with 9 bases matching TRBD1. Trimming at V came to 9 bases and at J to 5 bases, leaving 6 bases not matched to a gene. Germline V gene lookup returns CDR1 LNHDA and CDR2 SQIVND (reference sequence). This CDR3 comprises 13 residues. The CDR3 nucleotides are TGTGCCAGCAAGGGACAGGGCGTAGATACGCAGTATTTT. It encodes CASKGQGVDTQYF.

The CDR3 nucleotides are TGTGCCAGCAGTGCTCGTGTGGTAGAGACCCAGTACTTC. Encoded protein: CASSARVVETQYF. The gene calls are TRBV6-6 and TRBJ2-5; D gene unclear. The V gene lost 5 bases and the J gene lost 4 bases, with 11 bases spanning the gap. This CDR3 region has 13 residues. In germline, CDR1 is MNHNY, CDR2 SVGAGI (reference sequence).

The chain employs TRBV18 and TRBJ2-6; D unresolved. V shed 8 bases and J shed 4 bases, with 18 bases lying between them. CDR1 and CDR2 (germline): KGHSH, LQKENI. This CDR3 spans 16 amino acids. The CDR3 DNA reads TGTGCCAGCACTGTAGTGAACTTCGGAGGGGCCAACGTCCTGACTTTC. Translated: CASTVVNFGGANVLTF.

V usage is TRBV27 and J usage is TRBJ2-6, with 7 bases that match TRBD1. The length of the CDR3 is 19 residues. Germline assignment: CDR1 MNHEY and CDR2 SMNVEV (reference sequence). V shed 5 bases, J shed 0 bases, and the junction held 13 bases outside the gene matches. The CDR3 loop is CASSPRPGQFISGANVLTF. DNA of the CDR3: TGTGCCAGCAGTCCCCGCCCGGGACAGTTTATCTCTGGGGCCAACGTCCTGACTTTC.

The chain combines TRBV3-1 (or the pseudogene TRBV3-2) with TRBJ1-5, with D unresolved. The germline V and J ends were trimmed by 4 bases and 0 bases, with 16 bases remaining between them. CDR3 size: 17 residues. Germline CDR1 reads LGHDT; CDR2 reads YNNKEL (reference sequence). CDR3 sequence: CASSPPLKDPSNQPQHF. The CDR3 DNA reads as TGTGCCAGCAGCCCCCCCCTCAAGGACCCTAGCAATCAGCCCCAGCATTTT.